Following are 31 T cell receptor beta chains from one sample sequenced in a study of cytomegalovirus exposure and HLA in healthy donors. It was with 60 Vbeta and 13 Jbeta primers that the PCR ran. The assay was immunoSEQ multiplex PCR, and TCRdb's table has in-frame clones only and misses some. The sample holds around 65,000 clones, around 80% seen once. Sequencing was performed on PBMCs. The receptors originated from a woman aged 30 to 39 in good health and CMV-seronegative.

This clone was observed a single time. CDR3 residues: CAGQRIDYGYTF. In DNA form, the CDR3 reads TGTGCCGGACAGAGAATAGACTATGGCTACACCTTC. The genes are TRBV30 and TRBJ1-2; weak D call: TRBD1 (6 bases). V was clipped by 8 bases and J by 3 bases, with 13 bases between them. Germline CDR1 reads GTSNPN; CDR2 reads SVGIG (reference sequence). CDR3 length: 12 residues.

This sequence joins TRBV19 and TRBJ2-7; D not certain. Germline loops: CDR1 LNHDA, CDR2 SQIVND (reference sequence). Trimming took 4 bases from V and 6 from J, leaving 10 bases between them. CDR3 length: 12 amino acids. As DNA, the CDR3 is TGTGCCAGTAGTAATTCGGGTGGCGAGCAGTACTTC. Its translation: CASSNSGGEQYF.

The chain joins TRBV28 to TRBJ1-5, with 8 bases fitting TRBD1. Looked up from germline, CDR1 is MDHEN and CDR2 is SYDVKM. This CDR3 spans 15 amino acids. J lost 6 bases, V lost 6 bases, and 10 bases had no gene match. CDR3 bases: TGTGCCAGCAGCAGCCTGGGACAGGTGATTCAGCCCCAGCATTTT. This gives the protein CASSSLGQVIQPQHF.

This sequence joins TRBV6-1 and TRBJ1-4; TRBD1 matches 8 bases. Germline V gene data show CDR1 as MNHNS and CDR2 as SASEGT. This CDR3 is 14 amino acids long. Losses at the gene ends were 0 bases for V and 10 bases for J; bases not matched to a gene: 4. CDR3 residues: CASSEAGGQGKLFF. The CDR3 DNA is TGTGCCAGCAGTGAAGCGGGTGGACAGGGAAAACTGTTTTTT.

This CDR3 reads CASTEGARTEAFF. The DNA of the CDR3 is TGTGCCAGCACGGAGGGGGCGCGAACTGAAGCTTTCTTT. The V and J genes are TRBV2 and TRBJ1-1, with 7 bases that match TRBD1. From germline, CDR1 is SNHLY and CDR2 FYNNEI. CDR3 size: 13 residues. V lost 7 bases to trimming and J lost 5 bases; unmatched junction nucleotides: 7.

Only a few counts were recorded for this clone. This rearrangement joins TRBV5-1 to TRBJ2-7, with 9 bases identical to TRBD1. Germline V gives CDR1 SGHRS, CDR2 YFSETQ. V lost 4 bases to trimming and J lost 0 bases; unmatched junction nucleotides: 5. The CDR3 has 15 residues. CDR3 protein: CASSPGTGHSYEQYF. As DNA, the CDR3 is TGCGCCAGCAGCCCCGGGACAGGGCACTCCTACGAGCAGTACTTC.

This clone appeared a few times. This rearrangement joins TRBV4-2 to TRBJ2-1; 9 bases are a match to TRBD2. The CDR3 extends over 18 amino acids. V lost 0 bases and J lost 4; bases outside the gene matches: 10. Germline assignment: CDR1 LGHNA and CDR2 YNFKEQ. CDR3 sequence (DNA): TGTGCCAGCAGCCAAGAACTCAGCGCCCTAGCGGGGTACAATGAGCAGTTCTTC. Its translation is CASSQELSALAGYNEQFF.

This chain connects TRBV6-5 to TRBJ2-7; 7 bases agree with TRBD1. The germline V gene has CDR1 MNHEY and CDR2 SVGAGI. The CDR3 is 15 amino acids. Germline trimming cut 6 bases from V and 2 bases from J; bases unmatched to any gene: 10. CDR3 sequence (DNA): TGTGCCAGCAGCTACGGTAGGGACAGCACCTACGAGCAGTACTTC. Encoded protein: CASSYGRDSTYEQYF.

The chain links TRBV10-1 to TRBJ1-2; 9 bases map to TRBD1. J lost 3 bases, V lost 8 bases, and 4 bases had no gene match. CDR3 length: 13 amino acids. Germline values: CDR1 WNHNN, CDR2 SYGVQD (reference sequence). CDR3 region: CASPGQGYYGYTF. The CDR3 DNA follows: TGCGCCAGCCCGGGACAGGGCTACTATGGCTACACCTTC.

CDR3 in DNA: TGTGCCACCAGCTTATACAGGGGGCAGCCCCAGCATTTT. This sequence encodes CATSLYRGQPQHF. The chain is built from TRBV15 and TRBJ1-5, with TRBD1 identical over 8 bases. The V gene end was trimmed by 5 bases and the J gene end by 7 bases; junction bases not matched to a gene: 4. The CDR3 sequence is 13 residues long. Germline values: CDR1 LNHNV, CDR2 YYDKDF (reference sequence).

This clone has only a few counts. This chain links TRBV2 with TRBJ2-3, with 10 bases aligning to TRBD1. V was pared by 4 bases and J by 3 bases, with 4 bases of the junction left unmatched. The CDR3 is 15 amino acids. Germline-derived CDR1 and CDR2 are SNHLY and FYNNEI. The CDR3 here is CASSADRGRTDTQYF. In nucleotides, the CDR3 is TGTGCCAGCAGTGCTGACAGGGGGCGAACAGATACGCAGTATTTT.

The rearrangement uses TRBV7-2 and TRBJ2-6; 7 positions match TRBD1. The CDR3 consists of 14 residues. V was pared by 6 bases and J by 2 bases, with 1 base of the junction left unmatched. From germline, CDR1 is SGHTA and CDR2 FQGNSA. The CDR3 is CASRTGAGANVLTF. CDR3 nucleotide sequence: TGTGCCAGCAGAACAGGGGCTGGGGCCAACGTCCTGACTTTC.

The chain is built from TRBV30 and TRBJ2-5, with TRBD1 as a possible D gene (6 bases). Germline V lookup: CDR1 GTSNPN, CDR2 SVGIG (reference sequence). The CDR3 totals 12 residues. V was clipped by 3 bases and J by 5 bases, with 10 bases between them. The CDR3 protein is CAWRAGVETQYF. CDR3 in DNA: TGTGCCTGGAGGGCAGGGGTTGAGACCCAGTACTTC.

The count of this clone is one. This chain uses TRBV5-8 with TRBJ1-2, with D unclear. CDR1 and CDR2 from the germline V gene are SGHTS and YDEGEE. Trimming left V 2 bases short and J 5 bases short, with 7 bases between. The CDR3 is 12 amino acids. CDR3 loop: CASSLPDYGYTF. DNA of the CDR3: TGTGCCAGCAGCTTACCAGATTATGGCTACACCTTC.

The rearrangement uses TRBV9 and TRBJ2-5; D is perhaps TRBD1 (5 bases). With 0 bases removed from V and 0 bases from J, the gap between germline ends came to 6 bases. The CDR3 runs 14 residues. Germline values: CDR1 SGDLS, CDR2 YYNGEE. The CDR3 DNA reads as TGTGCCAGCAGCGTAGCAGGGAACCAAGAGACCCAGTACTTC. Protein product: CASSVAGNQETQYF. The entire variable domain, with the rest obtained from reference TRBV9 and TRBJ2-5, is as follows: DSGVTQTPKHLITATGQRVTLRCSPRSGDLSVYWYQQSLDQGLQFLIQYYNGEERAKGNILERFSAQQFPDLHSELNLSSLELGDSALYFCASSVAGNQETQYFGPGTRLLVL.

The rearrangement joins TRBV5-1 to TRBJ1-2; 10 bases line up with TRBD1. The J segment lost 10 bases and the V segment lost 4 bases, leaving 7 bases of the junction unmatched. This CDR3 region has 13 residues. CDR1 is SGHRS and CDR2 is YFSETQ in the germline V gene. CDR3 protein: CASSPDRGPIYTF. As DNA, the CDR3 is TGCGCCAGCAGCCCTGACAGGGGGCCGATCTACACCTTC.

This clone has a handful of counts. This chain joins TRBV7-8 and TRBJ1-4, with D tentatively TRBD1 (5 bases). The CDR3 totals 18 residues. Germline loops: CDR1 SGHVS, CDR2 FQNEAQ. V lost 0 bases and J lost 0, with 14 bases in between. CDR3 sequence: CASSLARRGLATNEKLFF. The DNA of the CDR3 is TGTGCCAGCAGCTTAGCGAGGCGGGGCCTTGCAACTAATGAAAAACTGTTTTTT.

This clone occurred once. The chain uses TRBV20-1 and TRBJ2-5; 7 nucleotides align to TRBD2. V trimming: 3 bases; J trimming: 6 bases; junction bases outside the gene matches: 1. The CDR3 spans 11 residues. Germline V lookup: CDR1 DFQATT, CDR2 SNEGSKA (reference sequence). The CDR3 loop is CSASGGKTQYF. The DNA for the CDR3 is TGCAGTGCTAGCGGGGGGAAGACCCAGTACTTC.

This chain uses TRBV4-3 with TRBJ1-1; unclear D gene. The CDR3 contains 11 residues. Deletions cut 0 bases from V and 8 bases from J, with 4 bases between. Germline V gene data show CDR1 as LGHNA and CDR2 as YSLEER. In DNA form, the CDR3 reads TGCGCCAGCAGCCAAGAGGGCGAAGCTTTCTTT. Amino acid sequence: CASSQEGEAFF.

The V gene is TRBV30, the J gene TRBJ1-1; D may be TRBD1 (6 bases). The CDR3 runs 15 residues. The germline V gene encodes CDR1 GTSNPN and CDR2 SVGIG (reference sequence). With 4 bases removed from V and 4 bases from J, the gap between germline ends came to 19 bases. As DNA, the CDR3 is TGTGCCTGGATCCCCCGACCCAGGGGAATCACTGAAGCTTTCTTT. Protein sequence: CAWIPRPRGITEAFF.

This chain links TRBV5-6 with TRBJ2-3; D call uncertain. The length of the CDR3 is 12 residues. Germline CDR1 and CDR2: SGHDT and YYEEEE. Deletions cut 4 bases from V and 6 bases from J, with 9 bases between. The CDR3 bases are TGTGCCAGCAGCGCTGGCAGGGATACGCAGTATTTT. Its protein product is CASSAGRDTQYF.

This CDR3 is CASSRQGEYEQYF. Written as DNA, the CDR3 is TGTGCCAGCAGTAGACAGGGGGAGTACGAGCAGTACTTC. The chain carries TRBV25-1 and TRBJ2-7; 9 bases match TRBD1. The CDR3 consists of 13 residues. J gave up 4 bases and V 5 bases, and 3 bases lay outside the gene matches. Germline CDR1 is MGHDK and CDR2 is SYGVNS.

This chain links TRBV6-5 with TRBJ1-1; 8 nucleotides line up with TRBD1. V lost 4 bases and J lost 5; bases outside the gene matches: 12. The V gene's germline CDR1 is MNHEY and CDR2 SVGAGI. CDR3 size: 16 residues. CDR3 coding DNA: TGTGCCAGCAGTTCCCCGAGACAGGGGCGTAGGACTGAAGCTTTCTTT. Translating it yields CASSSPRQGRRTEAFF.

This chain connects TRBV14 to TRBJ2-2, with 8 bases matching TRBD2. This CDR3 contains 15 residues. V trimming: 5 bases; J trimming: 7 bases; junction bases outside the gene matches: 9. Germline CDR1 reads SGHDN; CDR2 reads FVKESK. The CDR3 nucleotides read TGTGCCAGCAGCTTCTCAGCGGGAGTTGGCGGGGAGCTGTTTTTT. It codes for CASSFSAGVGGELFF.

CDR3 DNA sequence: TGTGCCAGCAGCCTAAAGCGGGGCTACGAGCAGTACTTC. This codes for CASSLKRGYEQYF. The V call is TRBV6-5, the J call TRBJ2-7, with 7 bases matching TRBD2. The V and J ends lost 6 bases and 3 bases, in that order; junction bases with no gene match: 5. The CDR3 runs to 13 residues. Germline V lookup: CDR1 MNHEY, CDR2 SVGAGI.

The V gene is TRBV5-6, the J gene TRBJ2-5; TRBD2 might be the D (6 bases). The V and J ends lost 3 bases and 4 bases respectively, with 13 bases between them. This CDR3 is built from 14 residues. In germline, CDR1 is SGHDT, CDR2 YYEEEE. The CDR3 DNA is TGTGCCAGCAGCTGGGTAAGCGGGTCAGAGACCCAGTACTTC. Its translation: CASSWVSGSETQYF.

The chain joins TRBV30 to TRBJ1-5; weak D call: TRBD1 (5 bases). CDR3 length: 12 amino acids. From germline, CDR1 is GTSNPN and CDR2 SVGIG (reference sequence). Trimming pared 0 bases from V and 6 bases from J, leaving 6 bases between. This CDR3 is CAWSVRGQPQHF. As DNA, the CDR3 is TGTGCCTGGAGTGTTAGGGGTCAGCCCCAGCATTTT.

V gene TRBV9 combines with J gene TRBJ2-3; D is unresolved. Deletions cut 4 bases from V and 3 bases from J, with 6 bases between. Per germline, CDR1 SGDLS and CDR2 YYNGEE. The CDR3 extends over 12 amino acids. Here the CDR3 DNA reads TGTGCCAGCAGCCCCCCTACAGATACGCAGTATTTT. Translated, it gives CASSPPTDTQYF.

The genes are TRBV15 and TRBJ2-5; D is unresolved. CDR1 LNHNV and CDR2 YYDKDF come from the germline V gene (reference sequence). Trimming removed 0 bases from V and 5 bases from J, with 7 bases in between. The CDR3 is made up of 13 amino acids. This CDR3 is CATSRDKRETQYF. CDR3 DNA sequence: TGTGCCACCAGCAGAGATAAGCGCGAGACCCAGTACTTC.

This clone has only one observation. The chain links TRBV5-8 to TRBJ1-1; 8 bases match TRBD1. The CDR3 has 16 amino acids. The J segment lost 8 bases and the V segment lost 4 bases, leaving 16 bases of the junction unmatched. Germline assignment: CDR1 SGHTS and CDR2 YDEGEE. The CDR3 is CASSKTRGDRTQEAFF. The CDR3 nucleotides read TGTGCCAGCAGCAAGACCCGGGGGGACAGGACTCAGGAAGCTTTCTTT.

This chain uses TRBV6-1 with TRBJ1-5; D call uncertain. Trimming pared 0 bases from V and 11 bases from J, leaving 11 bases between. Germline-derived CDR1 and CDR2 are MNHNS and SASEGT. CDR3 length equals 13 residues. CDR3: CASSEAGRYAQHF. CDR3 sequence (DNA): TGTGCCAGCAGTGAAGCGGGCCGGTACGCCCAGCATTTT.